These 15 T cell receptor beta chains originate from one sample sequenced in a study of neurological immune-mediated disorders. Stated time point: longitudinal time-point 2. MiXCR, run by TCRdb on the 5' RACE reads, gives a single entry per CDR3 protein. Of 80,000 to 100,000 distinct CDR3 sequences detected, over 4.5% appear once; the ten largest clones hold roughly 7.3%. The material sequenced was PBMCs. The receptors were sampled from a woman aged 55 to 70 with multiple sclerosis.

This clonotype was counted between two and nine times. The chain uses TRBV18 and TRBJ1-1, with D perhaps TRBD1 (6 bases). The CDR3 length is 14 residues. The V end lost 2 bases, the J end lost 4 bases, and 11 bases lay between the germline ends. The germline CDR1 and CDR2 sequences are KGHSH and LQKENI. This chain's CDR3 is CASSPGQGSTEAFF. Here the CDR3 DNA reads TGTGCCAGCTCACCAGGCCAGGGGAGCACTGAAGCTTTCTTT.

Many counts were recorded for this clonotype. J is TRBJ2-5 and V is TRBV5-1; 8 bases are a match to TRBD1. The CDR3 runs 16 residues. V shed 3 bases and J 4 bases; nucleotides not matched to a gene: 11. CDR1 and CDR2 (germline): SGHRS, YFSETQ. CDR3: CASSSSPGQVLETQYF. DNA for the CDR3: TGCGCCAGCAGCTCCTCACCGGGACAGGTATTAGAGACCCAGTACTTC.

At least ten counts were recorded for this clonotype. V gene TRBV3-2 combines with J gene TRBJ1-6. TRBV3-2 corresponds to a pseudogene. This CDR3 is 15 amino acids long. The CDR3 nucleotides read TGTGCCAGCAGCTCGTCGGACGGATATAATTCACCCCTCCACTTT. Residues: CASSSSDGYNSPLHF.

This clonotype was observed at least ten times. The chain has TRBV5-1 and TRBJ1-5; no clear D. Germline CDR1 SGHRS, CDR2 YFSETQ. V gave up 4 bases and J gave up 0 bases, with 5 bases separating them. The CDR3 runs 13 residues. CDR3 sequence: CASSQDSNQPQHF. CDR3 bases: TGCGCCAGCAGCCAAGATAGCAATCAGCCCCAGCATTTT.

Only a few counts were recorded for this clonotype. The V and J genes are TRBV18 and TRBJ2-2; no firm D call. The V and J ends lost 2 bases and 0 bases respectively, with 7 bases between them. This CDR3 spans 15 amino acids. The germline CDR1 and CDR2 sequences are KGHSH and LQKENI. The CDR3 DNA reads TGTGCCAGCTCACCAGACCAGACGAACACCGGGGAGCTGTTTTTT. Protein product: CASSPDQTNTGELFF.

This clonotype occurred many times. The gene calls are TRBV7-8 and TRBJ2-1, with 9 bases matching TRBD1. Germline-derived CDR1 and CDR2 are SGHVS and FQNEAQ. CDR3 length: 16 amino acids. The V gene end was trimmed by 8 bases and the J gene end by 3 bases; junction bases not matched to a gene: 11. The CDR3 loop reads CASSSRPGQGYNEQFF. The DNA of the CDR3 is TGTGCCAGCTCTTCCCGCCCGGGACAGGGCTACAATGAGCAGTTCTTC.

Many counts were recorded for this clonotype. The chain links TRBV20-1 to TRBJ1-5; weak D call: TRBD1 (6 bases). The CDR3 extends over 13 amino acids. V was cut by 0 bases and J by 8 bases, with 11 bases left in between. From germline, CDR1 is DFQATT and CDR2 SNEGSKA (reference sequence). The CDR3 nucleotides read TGCAGTGCTAGAGATCTTCAGGGGAAGCCCCAGCATTTT. It yields the protein CSARDLQGKPQHF.

This clonotype occurred many times. This chain links TRBV5-4 with TRBJ2-3; D remains ambiguous. The CDR3 covers 16 residues. Germline CDR1 SGHNT, CDR2 YYREEE (reference sequence). V was trimmed by 0 bases and J by 0 bases, leaving 11 bases between them. The CDR3 loop is CASSLDPGPSTDTQYF. The DNA for the CDR3 is TGTGCCAGCAGCTTGGACCCCGGGCCGAGCACAGATACGCAGTATTTT.

This clonotype was detected many times. The chain uses TRBV5-5 and TRBJ1-1; 7 bases fit TRBD1. With V trimmed by 4 bases and J by 0 bases, 3 bases remained unmatched. The CDR3 is 14 residues long. Per germline, CDR1 SGHKS and CDR2 YYEKEE (reference sequence). DNA of the CDR3: TGTGCCAGCAGCCGGGACAGCCTGAACACTGAAGCTTTCTTT. Residues: CASSRDSLNTEAFF. Full variable domain (outside the CDR3, taken from reference TRBV5-5 and TRBJ1-1): DAGVTQSPTHLIKTRGQQVTLRCSPISGHKSVSWYQQVLGQGPQFIFQYYEKEERGRGNFPDRFSARQFPNYSSELNVNALLLGDSALYLCASSRDSLNTEAFFGQGTRLTVV.

This clonotype was counted ten times or more. The chain links TRBV12-3 or TRBV12-4 to TRBJ1-2; TRBD1 is a possible D gene (5 bases). V gave up 3 bases and J gave up 6 bases, with 17 bases separating them. CDR3 size: 15 residues. CDR3 sequence (DNA): TGTGCCAGCAGTTTCCCGTCGGGGGGTACGGATGGCTACACCTTC. It yields the protein CASSFPSGGTDGYTF.

The table lists this clonotype with many counts. The chain has TRBV20-1 and TRBJ2-3; a possible D gene is TRBD2 (6 bases). Germline V gene sequence: CDR1 DFQATT, CDR2 SNEGSKA (reference sequence). V shed 5 bases and J shed 3 bases, with 12 bases lying between them. The CDR3 loop spans 13 amino acids. The CDR3 here is CSARASETDTQYF. CDR3 DNA: TGCAGTGCTCGGGCTAGCGAGACAGATACGCAGTATTTT.

This clonotype was seen ten or more times. The chain uses TRBV5-1 and TRBJ2-3; the D is unclear. The germline V gene has CDR1 SGHRS and CDR2 YFSETQ. CDR3 size: 14 residues. V was shortened by 0 bases and J by 8 bases, with 13 bases between the two germline ends. The CDR3 loop is CASSLAPGAGTQYF. The CDR3, as DNA: TGCGCCAGCAGCTTGGCGCCCGGAGCAGGTACGCAGTATTTT. Full variable domain (rest looked up from reference TRBV5-1 and TRBJ2-3): KAGVTQTPRYLIKTRGQQVTLSCSPISGHRSVSWYQQTPGQGLQFLFEYFSETQRNKGNFPGRFSGRQFSNSRSEMNVSTLELGDSALYLCASSLAPGAGTQYFGPGTRLTVL.

The rearrangement links TRBV27 to TRBJ1-2; 7 positions match TRBD1. J gave up 2 bases and V 6 bases, and 18 bases lay outside the gene matches. The CDR3 is made up of 18 amino acids. CDR1 and CDR2 from the germline V gene are MNHEY and SMNVEV (reference sequence). The CDR3 DNA follows: TGTGCCAGCAGAAGACAGGGTCATCCGGACCTCATCAACTATGGCTACACCTTC. This translates into CASRRQGHPDLINYGYTF.

This clonotype was observed at least ten times. The chain is built from TRBV5-1 and TRBJ2-3, with 10 bases that match TRBD2. CDR3 size: 17 residues. Per the germline V gene, CDR1 is SGHRS and CDR2 is YFSETQ. V shed 0 bases, J shed 6 bases, and the junction held 10 bases outside the gene matches. CDR3 loop: CASSLAGSGGASDTQYF. CDR3 nucleotides: TGCGCCAGCAGCTTGGCCGGGAGCGGGGGGGCCTCGGATACGCAGTATTTT.

In its sample, this clonotype was seen many times. The genes are TRBV11-2 and TRBJ2-4, with TRBD2 identical over 11 bases. The CDR3 is made up of 19 amino acids. Per germline, CDR1 SGHAT and CDR2 FQNNGV. Trimming at V came to 3 bases and at J to 0 bases, leaving 10 bases not matched to a gene. CDR3: CASSFFVAGGPLAKNIQYF. The DNA for the CDR3 is TGTGCCAGCAGCTTCTTCGTAGCGGGGGGGCCCCTAGCCAAAAACATTCAGTACTTC.